This TCR beta chain is from a study of CD8 T cells in ankylosing spondylitis (dated by TCRdb to 2017 to 2019). A note on the overall study: To find TCR variants linked to disease, the study profiled T cell receptor beta repertoires in ankylosing spondylitis patients and healthy donors. Samples of peripheral blood were taken, and for ankylosing spondylitis patients, synovial fluid was collected as well. The full study cohort comprised around 23 ankylosing spondylitis patients and 110 or so healthy donors. Results and caveats for the whole study, not just this receptor: According to the report, matched synovial fluid samples from ankylosing spondylitis patients were significantly enriched for the disease-linked clones. Some TCR beta motif variants had previously been reported in synovial fluid and blood of reactive arthritis patients, which suggested common disease-initiation mechanisms. In peripheral blood, the disease-linked clones were found at relatively low frequencies and had a CD8+ phenotype. A TCR beta motif made up of several highly homologous amino acid variants appeared to be characteristic of blood from ankylosing spondylitis patients.

Cut back by 5 bases and 2 bases, the V and J ends lie 7 bases apart. CDR3 length: 11 amino acids, cysteine to phenylalanine. Only the CDR3 part of the read is kept: 33 bases, read in frame from the first base. From the germline V gene (reference sequence), CDR1 is DFQATT and CDR2 is SNEGSKA. Points on this clonotype: Its recognized antigen is unknown. No qualities accompany the bases; no much larger clone lies one base away.

The sequencing machine was an Illumina HiSeq 2500. Quantitative 5'-RACE with molecular barcodes was the method used to prepare the TCR beta libraries. As for the authors' bioinformatics: A new computational method based on a probabilistic model of VDJ rearrangement was used to identify disease-linked TCR variants. TCRdb reran the public reads through fastp at Q25 and MiXCR, keeping productive beta chains. One record per CDR3 amino acid sequence lists the most common genes and DNA. TCRdb, not the authors, supplied the V and J calls. In this sample the table shows around 770,000 distinct CDR3 sequences, over 9.5% of which occur a single time. About 0.5% of the sample is in the top ten clones.

What was sequenced was blood, either unsorted or a sorted T cell fraction (not recorded which). The sequence is built from TRBV20-1 and TRBJ2-7; no D gene is confidently identified. This clonotype originated in a male donor with ankylosing spondylitis. The bases are TGCAGTGCTGGCCCAACCTACGAGCAGTACTTC. This encodes CSAGPTYEQYF.